A selection of T cell receptor beta chains follows, all from one sample in a study of T cell repertoires in cytomegalovirus infection. TCRdb recomputed calls from the reads with MiXCR, one row per CDR3 protein. The sample records 740,000 or so distinct CDR3 sequences, about 40% being singletons. Sequencing was performed on PBMCs. These receptors were taken from a human donor in good health (CMV status not recorded). Some clones in this sample may be carry-over from other donors' samples. The CDR3 runs from the conserved cysteine through the conserved F or W. D genes are given only for firm matches. Expanded clones are given a class, and other clones once, few, many or no size at all.

V: TRBV28
size: NA
J: TRBJ1-1
D: NA
DNA: TGTGCCAGCACGATAGGTGGTGAAGCTTTCTTT
CDR3: CASTIGGEAFF

V: TRBV7-2
size: NA
J: TRBJ2-7
D: TRBD1
DNA: TGTGCCAGCAGCTTATCTCGGACAGGGAGTACCTACGAGCAGTACTTC
CDR3: CASSLSRTGSTYEQYF

V: TRBV6-1
size: few
J: TRBJ2-1
D: NA
DNA: TGTGCCAGCAGTTCTACCGCCTACACCCAGTTCTTC
CDR3: CASSSTAYTQFF

V: TRBV29-1
size: few
J: TRBJ1-4
D: NA
DNA: TGCAGCGTTCTGGATAATGAAAAACTGTTTTTT
CDR3: CSVLDNEKLFF

V: TRBV28
size: many
J: TRBJ1-2
D: NA
DNA: TGTGCCAGCAGCTTAGTAGGTGGCTACACCTTC
CDR3: CASSLVGGYTF

V: TRBV25-1
size: few
J: TRBJ2-3
D: TRBD2
DNA: TGTGCCAGCAGTGAGACGACTAGCGGGAGCACAGATACGCAGTATTTT
CDR3: CASSETTSGSTDTQYF

V: TRBV6-5
size: NA
J: TRBJ2-3
D: NA
DNA: TGTGCCAGCAGTTACAGGGGCCCGGGAGATACGCAGTATTTT
CDR3: CASSYRGPGDTQYF

V: TRBV10-2
size: NA
J: TRBJ2-1
D: TRBD2
DNA: TGCGCCAGCAGCCTAGCGGGGGGGTTCCACAATGAGCAGTTCTTC
CDR3: CASSLAGGFHNEQFF

V: TRBV29-1
size: few
J: TRBJ1-4
D: NA
DNA: TGCAGCGCGAGGGCAACTAATGAAAAACTGTTTTTT
CDR3: CSARATNEKLFF

V: TRBV4-1
size: NA
J: TRBJ2-3
D: TRBD2
DNA: TGTGCCAGCAGCCAAGCCCCGGCGGAGCGGGGCATCACAGATACGCAGTATTTT
CDR3: CASSQAPAERGITDTQYF

V: TRBV6-1
size: few
J: TRBJ2-7
D: NA
DNA: TGTGCCAGCAGTGGGGACACAACCTTTAGGGGTGACGAGCAGTACTTC
CDR3: CASSGDTTFRGDEQYF

V: TRBV12-3/TRBV12-4
size: NA
J: TRBJ1-1
D: NA
DNA: TGTGCCAGCAGGAGGACAGCCACTGAAGCTTTCTTT
CDR3: CASRRTATEAFF

V: TRBV15
size: few
J: TRBJ1-2
D: TRBD1
DNA: TGTGCCACCAGCAGTCCGAACAGGGGGTCGGGCTATGGCTACACCTTC
CDR3: CATSSPNRGSGYGYTF

V: TRBV7-6
size: NA
J: TRBJ2-1
D: TRBD2
DNA: TGTGCCAGCAGCTCTACCGGGACTACCCTTGATGAGCAGTTCTTC
CDR3: CASSSTGTTLDEQFF